This T cell receptor (beta chain) was obtained from a study of blood T cell repertoires in COVID-19. This clone was picked up many times. Data came from immunoSEQ multiplex PCR; TCRdb stores just in-frame clones and leaves some out. The repertoire consists of about 180,000 clones, with approximately 82% occurring once and the leading ten covering 17%. CDR1 LGHDT and CDR2 YNNKEL come from the germline V gene (reference sequence). This CDR3 is 15 amino acids long. The ends were cut back, 4 bases at V and 1 base at J, with 11 bases in the middle. The rearrangement joins TRBV3-1 (or the pseudogene TRBV3-2) to TRBJ1-5, with D possibly matching TRBD1 (5 bases). The sequence was collected from a woman between 45 and 60 years old who had recovered from COVID-19. Specimen: PBMCs or T cells enriched from blood (not recorded which). The DNA of the CDR3 is TGTGCCAGCAGCCCCTCTGGGGCCAGCAATCAGCCCCAGCATTTT. It yields the protein CASSPSGASNQPQHF.